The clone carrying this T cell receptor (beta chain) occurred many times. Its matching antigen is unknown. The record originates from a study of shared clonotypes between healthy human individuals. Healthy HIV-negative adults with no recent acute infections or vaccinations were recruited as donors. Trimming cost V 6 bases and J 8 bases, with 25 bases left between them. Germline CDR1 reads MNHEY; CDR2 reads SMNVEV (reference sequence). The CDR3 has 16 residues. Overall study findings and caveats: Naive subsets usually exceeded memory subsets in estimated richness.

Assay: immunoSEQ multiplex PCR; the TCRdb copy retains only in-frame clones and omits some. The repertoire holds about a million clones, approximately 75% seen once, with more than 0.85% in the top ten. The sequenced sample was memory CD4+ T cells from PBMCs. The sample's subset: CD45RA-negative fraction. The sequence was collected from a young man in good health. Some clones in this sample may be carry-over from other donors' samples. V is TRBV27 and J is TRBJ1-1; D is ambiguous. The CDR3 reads CASRRGRSEYGPEAFF. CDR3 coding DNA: TGTGCCAGCAGAAGAGGTAGGTCTGAGTATGGGCCAGAAGCTTTCTTT.